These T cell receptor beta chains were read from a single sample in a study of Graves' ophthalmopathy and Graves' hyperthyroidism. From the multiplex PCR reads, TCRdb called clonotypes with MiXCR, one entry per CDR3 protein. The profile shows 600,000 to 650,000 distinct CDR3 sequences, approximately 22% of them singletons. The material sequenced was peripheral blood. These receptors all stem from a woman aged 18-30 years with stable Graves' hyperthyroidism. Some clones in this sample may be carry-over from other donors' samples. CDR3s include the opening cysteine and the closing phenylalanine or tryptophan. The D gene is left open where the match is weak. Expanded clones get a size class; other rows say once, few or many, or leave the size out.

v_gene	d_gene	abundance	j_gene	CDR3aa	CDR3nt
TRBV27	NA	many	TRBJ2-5	CASSLWGRAETQYF	TGTGCCAGCAGTTTATGGGGCAGGGCAGAGACCCAGTACTTC
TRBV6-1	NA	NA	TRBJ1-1	CASGIQGGRTEAFF	TGTGCCAGCGGAATACAGGGCGGTCGGACTGAAGCTTTCTTT
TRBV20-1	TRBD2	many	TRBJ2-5	CSALTSGQETQYF	TGCAGTGCTCTGACTAGCGGCCAAGAGACCCAGTACTTC
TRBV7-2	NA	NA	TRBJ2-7	CASSYVRADQYF	TGTGCCAGCAGCTATGTTAGGGCCGATCAGTACTTC
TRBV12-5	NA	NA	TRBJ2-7	CASGPPLAQTYEQYF	TGTGCTAGTGGTCCCCCCTTAGCACAAACCTACGAGCAGTACTTC
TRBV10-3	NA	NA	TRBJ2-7	CAISDSDPHEQYF	TGTGCCATCAGCGATTCGGACCCCCACGAGCAGTACTTC
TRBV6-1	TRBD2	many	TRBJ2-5	CASSENLWTSGVETQYF	TGTGCCAGCAGTGAAAATCTCTGGACTAGCGGGGTGGAGACCCAGTACTTC
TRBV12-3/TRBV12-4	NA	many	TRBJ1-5	CASSTAISNQPQHF	TGTGCCAGCAGTACAGCGATTAGCAATCAGCCCCAGCATTTT
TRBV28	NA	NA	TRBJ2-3	CASSPGGATDTQYF	TGTGCCAGCAGCCCTGGGGGGGCCACAGATACGCAGTATTTT
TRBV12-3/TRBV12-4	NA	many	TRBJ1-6	CASSLEGEDSPLHF	TGTGCCAGCAGTTTAGAAGGGGAAGATTCACCCCTCCACTTT
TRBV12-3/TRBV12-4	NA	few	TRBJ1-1	CASSFGRGSDTEAFF	TGTGCCAGCAGTTTTGGCAGGGGCTCGGACACTGAAGCTTTCTTT
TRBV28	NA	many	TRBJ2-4	CASSLGTEGIQYF	TGTGCCAGCAGTTTAGGGACTGAGGGCATTCAGTACTTC
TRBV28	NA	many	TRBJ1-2	CASYGYGYTF	TGTGCCAGTTACGGTTATGGCTACACCTTC
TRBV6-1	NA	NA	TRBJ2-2	CASSELRERLTGELFF	TGTGCCAGCAGTGAATTACGGGAGCGTCTAACCGGGGAGCTGTTTTTT
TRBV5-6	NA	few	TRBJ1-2	CASTPDITAFYGYTF	TGTGCCAGCACCCCGGACATAACGGCGTTCTATGGCTACACCTTC
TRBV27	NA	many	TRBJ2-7	CASSHKPSWEQYF	TGTGCCAGCAGTCATAAACCTAGCTGGGAGCAGTACTTC
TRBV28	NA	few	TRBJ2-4	CASSPFPSVTKYF	TGTGCCAGCAGTCCCTTCCCCTCGGTCACTAAGTACTTC
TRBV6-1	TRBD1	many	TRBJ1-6	CASSPDRDSPLHF	TGTGCCAGCAGCCCGGACAGGGATTCACCCCTCCACTTT
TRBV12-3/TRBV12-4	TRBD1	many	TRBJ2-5	CASSRDRLQETQYF	TGTGCCAGTTCCCGGGACAGGCTTCAAGAGACCCAGTACTTC
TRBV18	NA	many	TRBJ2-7	CASSPGATPMDEQYF	TGTGCCAGCTCACCTGGAGCTACCCCGATGGACGAGCAGTACTTC
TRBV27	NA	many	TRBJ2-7	CASSLGGTVFGEQYF	TGTGCCAGCAGTTTAGGGGGGACAGTCTTCGGCGAGCAGTACTTC
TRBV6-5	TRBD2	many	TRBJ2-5	CASSYSVGVAGGETQYF	TGTGCCAGCAGTTACTCTGTTGGGGTAGCGGGAGGAGAGACCCAGTACTTC
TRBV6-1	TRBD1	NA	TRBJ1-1	CASSEGDRLNTEAFF	TGTGCCAGCAGTGAGGGGGACAGACTAAACACTGAAGCTTTCTTT
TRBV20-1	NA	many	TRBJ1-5	CSASPGAGNQPQHF	TGCAGTGCTAGCCCCGGGGCAGGCAATCAGCCCCAGCATTTT
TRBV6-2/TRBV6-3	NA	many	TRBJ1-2	CASSYRGYGYTF	TGTGCCAGCAGTTATCGGGGTTATGGCTACACCTTC
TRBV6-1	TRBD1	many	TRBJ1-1	CASRETGGANTEAFF	TGTGCCAGCAGAGAGACAGGGGGCGCGAACACTGAAGCTTTCTTT
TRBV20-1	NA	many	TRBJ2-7	CSSRIRTQLSGEQYF	TGCAGTTCTAGAATAAGAACGCAACTAAGTGGCGAGCAGTACTTC
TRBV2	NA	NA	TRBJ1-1	CASSTPQLWGGEVPEAFF	TGTGCCAGCAGTACCCCGCAGTTATGGGGGGGCGAGGTTCCTGAAGCTTTCTTT
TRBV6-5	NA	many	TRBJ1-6	CASSYWDRTRPNSPLHF	TGTGCCAGCAGTTACTGGGATCGCACTAGACCCAATTCACCCCTCCACTTT
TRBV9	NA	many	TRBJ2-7	CAGSVEDGNFYEQYF	TGTGCCGGCAGCGTAGAGGATGGGAACTTCTACGAGCAGTACTTC
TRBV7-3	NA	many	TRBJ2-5	CASSLGGVGRETQYF	TGTGCCAGCAGCTTAGGGGGTGTGGGACGAGAGACCCAGTACTTC
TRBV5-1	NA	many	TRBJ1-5	CASSLGHGDQPQHF	TGCGCCAGCAGCTTGGGACACGGGGATCAGCCCCAGCATTTT
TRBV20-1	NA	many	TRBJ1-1	CSARVRGMNTEAFF	TGCAGTGCTAGAGTGAGGGGCATGAACACTGAAGCTTTCTTT
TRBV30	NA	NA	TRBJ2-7	CAWGTSLYEQYF	TGTGCCTGGGGGACAAGCCTATACGAGCAGTACTTC
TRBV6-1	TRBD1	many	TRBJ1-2	CASSLTGTGASGYTF	TGTGCCAGCAGTCTTACCGGGACAGGGGCCTCTGGCTACACCTTC
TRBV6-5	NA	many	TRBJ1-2	CASSYGRQVTSYTF	TGTGCCAGCAGTTACGGTAGACAGGTCACGAGCTACACCTTC
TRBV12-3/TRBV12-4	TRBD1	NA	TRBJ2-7	CASTQTGVAPYEQYF	TGTGCCAGCACACAGACAGGGGTTGCCCCCTACGAGCAGTACTTC
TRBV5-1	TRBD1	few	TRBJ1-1	CASSSTGEVAFF	TGCGCCAGCAGCTCGACAGGGGAGGTTGCTTTCTTT
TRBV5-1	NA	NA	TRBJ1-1	CASSLDPGGPMNTEAFF	TGCGCCAGCAGCTTAGACCCCGGGGGCCCTATGAACACTGAAGCTTTCTTT
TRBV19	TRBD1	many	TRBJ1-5	CASSSLGQGTYSNQPQHF	TGTGCCAGTAGTAGTCTGGGACAGGGGACTTATAGCAATCAGCCCCAGCATTTT